The 16 T cell receptor beta chains presented below share a single source sample, sequenced in a study of beta chain features in type 1 diabetes. The sequenced template was cDNA made from the entire isolated RNA. The data were produced by immunoSEQ multiplex PCR, yet TCRdb's version contains in-frame clones alone and is incomplete. The sample records 250,000 to 400,000 clones, 13% to 15% being singletons. The material sequenced was central memory CD4+ T cells from blood. All receptors derive from a man aged 30 to 45 in good health.

This rearrangement joins TRBV7-6 to TRBJ2-5; 13 nucleotides align to TRBD2. Germline loops: CDR1 SGHVS, CDR2 FNYEAQ. Trimming cost V 5 bases and J 9 bases; bases outside gene matches: 9. This CDR3 has 15 residues. CDR3 sequence reads: CASSQTSGGVSAQYF. The DNA for the CDR3 is TGTGCCAGCAGCCAAACTAGCGGGGGGGTCTCGGCCCAGTACTTC.

This clone was counted only a few times. The chain carries TRBV7-2 and TRBJ2-3; 9 bases fit TRBD1. Germline V gives CDR1 SGHTA, CDR2 FQGNSA. J lost 7 bases, V lost 3 bases, and 20 bases had no gene match. This CDR3 has 19 residues. CDR3 residues: CASSFGGVIGTGKDYTQYF. CDR3 sequence (DNA): TGTGCCAGCAGCTTTGGAGGCGTAATTGGGACAGGGAAAGACTATACGCAGTATTTT.

This clone was seen once. The chain links TRBV6-6 to TRBJ1-6; D is perhaps TRBD1 (5 bases). The CDR3 extends over 15 amino acids. Trimming left V 2 bases short and J 7 bases short, with 12 bases between. Germline V CDR1 and CDR2: MNHNY, SVGAGI (reference sequence). CDR3 in amino acids: CASSYGSGWNSPLHF. In DNA form, the CDR3 reads TGTGCCAGCAGTTACGGTTCAGGGTGGAATTCACCCCTCCACTTT.

This clone was observed a few times. V gene TRBV5-1 combines with J gene TRBJ2-5; TRBD1 agrees at 8 bases. J was trimmed by 5 bases and V by 6 bases; bases with no gene match: 12. The CDR3 is 15 residues long. Germline CDR1 and CDR2: SGHRS and YFSETQ. The CDR3 reads CASTSTGAGGETQYF. CDR3 coding DNA: TGCGCCAGCACCTCGACAGGGGCCGGGGGTGAGACCCAGTACTTC.

This clone was seen more than once but under ten times. The chain carries TRBV27 and TRBJ2-7; 7 nucleotides align to TRBD2. The J segment lost 5 bases and the V segment lost 5 bases, leaving 6 bases of the junction unmatched. CDR3 length: 13 amino acids. CDR1 is MNHEY and CDR2 is SMNVEV in the germline V gene (reference sequence). CDR3 region: CASSDRGTNEQYF. CDR3 DNA: TGTGCCAGCAGTGACCGTGGGACTAACGAGCAGTACTTC.

This clone has just a few counts. This chain joins TRBV7-2 and TRBJ1-5; weak D call: TRBD1 (5 bases). Trimming removed 0 bases at V and 6 bases at J, with 12 bases between. Germline CDR1 SGHTA, CDR2 FQGNSA. The CDR3 is 15 amino acids. This CDR3 is CASSLAQGARQPQHF. In DNA, the CDR3 is TGTGCCAGCAGCTTAGCGCAAGGGGCGCGTCAGCCCCAGCATTTT.

This clone occurred a few times. A junction end diverges from the germline sequence, so it may reflect a read error. The gene calls are TRBV4-1 and TRBJ2-3; no reliable D call. CDR3 length: 14 amino acids. Germline V gene lookup returns CDR1 MGHRA and CDR2 YSYEKL. The CDR3, as DNA: TGCGCCAGTAGCCAACCACCAGCGCCAGATACGCAGTATTTT. Residues: CASSQPPAPDTQYF.

This chain connects TRBV10-3 to TRBJ1-1; 9 nucleotides line up with TRBD1. V trimming: 7 bases; J trimming: 4 bases; junction bases outside the gene matches: 4. The CDR3 runs to 13 residues. CDR1 ENHRY and CDR2 SYGVKD come from the germline V gene. The CDR3: CAIMGQGATEAFF. The CDR3 nucleotides are TGTGCCATCATGGGACAGGGCGCCACTGAAGCTTTCTTT.

This clone has just a few counts. The CDR3 protein is CASSPDRGTYNEQFF. The DNA for the CDR3 is TGTGCCAGCAGTCCAGACAGGGGGACCTACAATGAGCAGTTCTTC. V usage is TRBV2 and J usage is TRBJ2-1; TRBD1 agrees at 9 bases. This CDR3 contains 15 residues. Germline values: CDR1 SNHLY, CDR2 FYNNEI. J gave up 2 bases and V 5 bases, and 4 bases lay outside the gene matches.

This clone was counted a few times. This chain links TRBV5-4 with TRBJ1-2; D is undetermined. Germline V gene lookup returns CDR1 SGHNT and CDR2 YYREEE (reference sequence). The CDR3 is made up of 13 amino acids. Trimming stripped 0 bases from V and 3 bases from J, with 6 bases between. CDR3 sequence: CASSLDSYYGYTF. CDR3 in DNA: TGTGCCAGCAGCTTGGACTCTTACTATGGCTACACCTTC.

There are a few counts of this clone. This chain uses TRBV6-5 with TRBJ2-6; D uncertain. The length of the CDR3 is 15 residues. Germline lookup yields CDR1 MNHEY and CDR2 SVGAGI. V was clipped by 7 bases and J by 0 bases, with 10 bases between them. CDR3 amino acids: CASTLGSSGANVLTF. The CDR3 DNA follows: TGTGCCAGCACCCTAGGGTCCTCTGGGGCCAACGTCCTGACTTTC.

The chain uses TRBV6-5 and TRBJ2-2, with TRBD2 matching 7 bases. V dropped 7 bases and J dropped 3; count of bases not matched to a gene: 8. The CDR3 is 15 residues long. Looked up from germline, CDR1 is MNHEY and CDR2 is SVGAGI. As DNA, the CDR3 is TGTGCCAGCACGGGCGGGAGTAGGTACACCGGGGAGCTGTTTTTT. Protein product: CASTGGSRYTGELFF.

The chain joins TRBV11-2 to TRBJ2-1, with 11 bases matching TRBD2. This CDR3 is 16 amino acids long. V trimming: 1 base; J trimming: 8 bases; junction bases outside the gene matches: 7. The germline CDR1 and CDR2 sequences are SGHAT and FQNNGV. The CDR3 sequence is CASSLAGTSGGDEQFF. CDR3 in DNA: TGTGCCAGCAGCTTAGCCGGGACTAGCGGAGGAGATGAGCAGTTCTTC.

The V gene is TRBV25-1, the J gene TRBJ1-1; no clear D gene. The CDR3 sequence is 12 residues long. Trimming removed 5 bases from V and 3 bases from J, with 7 bases in between. Per the germline V gene, CDR1 is MGHDK and CDR2 is SYGVNS. CDR3 in DNA: TGTGCCAGCAGTAGAGCGGACACTGAAGCTTTCTTT. Its translation is CASSRADTEAFF.

A few counts support this clone. This chain connects TRBV7-9 to TRBJ2-1; D unclear. The CDR3 spans 11 residues. CDR1 is SEHNR and CDR2 is FQNEAQ in the germline V gene (reference sequence). The germline V and J ends were trimmed by 5 bases and 10 bases, with 9 bases remaining between them. The CDR3 sequence: CASSALGEQFF. For the CDR3, the DNA is TGTGCCAGCAGCGCGCTGGGAGAGCAGTTCTTC.

A few counts support this clone. The chain has TRBV18 and TRBJ2-2, with 9 bases identical to TRBD1. The CDR3 covers 17 residues. The V segment lost 3 bases and the J segment 4 bases; nucleotides outside the gene matches: 9. Looked up from germline, CDR1 is KGHSH and CDR2 is LQKENI. CDR3 loop: CASSPPGTGSGTGELFF. The CDR3, as DNA: TGTGCCAGCTCACCCCCTGGGACAGGGTCTGGCACCGGGGAGCTGTTTTTT.